The 15 T cell receptor beta chains presented below share a single source sample, sequenced in a study of Ad26.COV2.S vaccination and SARS-CoV-2 variants (dated by TCRdb to the early 2020s). The library was prepared using the immunoSEQ multiplex PCR assay. This immuneACCESS table, as held by TCRdb, lists in-frame sequences with V and J called but not all clones. Of the missing ones, under half trace to an unresolved V gene in checked studies; the others have no known cause. For this sample the table gives about 680,000 clones, of which around 89% were detected only once. The leading ten clones occupy approximately 1.5% of the sample. The sample's treatment or condition, from its label and the paper: about 20 received Ad26.COV2.S at low or high dose, single or two shots; several received placebo; per-sample allocation not given. Repertoires of vaccine and placebo recipients were sequenced from samples collected on day 63 after the first injection.

The sample was peripheral blood, taken in a trial of Ad26.COV2.S vaccine versus placebo. The receptor set was obtained from a person between 18 and 65 years old who received the Ad26.COV2.S COVID-19 vaccine or a placebo.

Points on this clone: In the same sample, other DNA sequences code for this CDR3. The chain uses TRBV7-2 and TRBJ2-2; 8 nucleotides match TRBD1. The CDR3 has 14 amino acids. CDR1 is SGHTA, CDR2 FQGNSA, per germline. V lost 1 base, J lost 5 bases, and 0 bases stayed unmatched. The CDR3 here is CASSLGQGTGELFF. The CDR3 DNA reads as TGTGCCAGCAGCTTAGGACAGGGGACCGGGGAGCTGTTTTTT.

This clone has a single count. The rearrangement links TRBV6-6 to TRBJ2-1; 7 bases agree with TRBD1. The germline V gene has CDR1 MNHNY and CDR2 SVGAGI (reference sequence). The junction had 10 bases not matched to a gene; V was cut back by 2 bases and J by 6 bases. This CDR3 comprises 16 residues. The CDR3 here is CASSYMGTVASNEQFF. DNA of the CDR3: TGTGCCAGCAGTTACATGGGGACAGTAGCGAGCAATGAGCAGTTCTTC.

The chain has TRBV3-1 (or the pseudogene TRBV3-2) and TRBJ2-5; D is uncertain. The germline V gene has CDR1 LGHDT and CDR2 YNNKEL (reference sequence). The CDR3 is made up of 15 amino acids. The ends were cut back, 3 bases at V and 5 bases at J, with 16 bases in the middle. For the CDR3, the DNA is TGTGCCAGCAGCCAGAGCCGGGTCCCCGGGGAGACCCAGTACTTC. Translated, it gives CASSQSRVPGETQYF.

The CDR3 loop is CASSLGGGYTDTQYF. CDR3 nucleotides: TGTGCCAGCAGCTTAGGGGGAGGCTACACAGATACGCAGTATTTT. The chain is built from TRBV7-7 and TRBJ2-3; TRBD2 might be the D (6 bases). Trimming removed 1 base from V and 2 bases from J, with 10 bases in between. The CDR3 consists of 15 residues. Germline loops: CDR1 SSHAT, CDR2 FNYEAQ (reference sequence).

The rearrangement links TRBV4-3 to TRBJ1-6, with D perhaps TRBD1 (5 bases). Per germline, CDR1 LGHNA and CDR2 YSLEER. The CDR3 has 13 amino acids. Trimming removed 0 bases from V and 15 bases from J, with 12 bases in between. The CDR3 here is CASSQDRGAGLHF. CDR3 nucleotides: TGCGCCAGCAGCCAAGATCGAGGGGCTGGCCTCCACTTT.

This clone occurred a few times. This same CDR3 is encoded by further DNA sequences in the sample. V is TRBV19 and J is TRBJ2-1, with 12 bases identical to TRBD2. From germline, CDR1 is LNHDA and CDR2 SQIVND (reference sequence). The CDR3 is made up of 15 amino acids. Trimming cost V 3 bases and J 4 bases; bases outside gene matches: 1. CDR3: CASSMTSGSYNEQFF. The CDR3 DNA reads as TGTGCCAGTAGTATGACTAGCGGGAGTTACAATGAGCAGTTCTTC.

V usage is TRBV12-3 or TRBV12-4 and J usage is TRBJ2-5; D unclear. Trimming removed 2 bases from V and 2 bases from J, with 6 bases in between. CDR3 length: 13 residues. The CDR3 is CASSLWQQETQYF. CDR3 DNA sequence: TGTGCCAGCAGTTTATGGCAACAAGAGACCCAGTACTTC.

The genes are TRBV5-1 and TRBJ2-1; 11 bases fit TRBD2. CDR1 is SGHRS, CDR2 YFSETQ, per germline. The CDR3 is 15 amino acids. The junction had 9 bases not matched to a gene; V was cut back by 4 bases and J by 9 bases. The CDR3 region is CASSQLAGVLGEQFF. Written as DNA, the CDR3 is TGCGCCAGCAGCCAACTAGCGGGAGTTCTCGGTGAGCAGTTCTTC. The whole variable domain, remainder taken from reference TRBV5-1 and TRBJ2-1, is KAGVTQTPRYLIKTRGQQVTLSCSPISGHRSVSWYQQTPGQGLQFLFEYFSETQRNKGNFPGRFSGRQFSNSRSEMNVSTLELGDSALYLCASSQLAGVLGEQFFGPGTRLTVL.

V gene TRBV6-5 combines with J gene TRBJ1-4; no clear D gene. The CDR3 consists of 14 residues. CDR1 and CDR2 from the germline V gene are MNHEY and SVGAGI. Trimming stripped 0 bases from V and 0 bases from J, with 2 bases between. The CDR3 DNA is TGTGCCAGCAGTTACTCCGCAACTAATGAAAAACTGTTTTTT. Amino acids: CASSYSATNEKLFF.

This chain uses TRBV18 with TRBJ2-6, with TRBD1 matching over 9 bases. V shed 4 bases and J 2 bases; nucleotides not matched to a gene: 3. CDR3 size: 16 residues. The germline gives CDR1 KGHSH, CDR2 LQKENI. The CDR3 sequence: CASSQTGGAGANVLTF. The CDR3 region has the DNA TGTGCCAGCTCACAAACAGGGGGCGCTGGGGCCAACGTCCTGACTTTC.

The chain couples TRBV7-3 to TRBJ2-2; TRBD2 matches 15 bases. CDR1 is SGHTA and CDR2 is FQGTGA in the germline V gene. With 2 bases clipped from V and 5 bases from J, the junction kept 3 bases outside the gene matches. The CDR3 runs 17 residues. The CDR3 DNA reads as TGTGCCAGCAGCTTAGGGACTAGCGGGGGGCCGACCGGGGAGCTGTTTTTT. Translated: CASSLGTSGGPTGELFF.

The chain uses TRBV7-9 and TRBJ1-1; D perhaps matches TRBD1 (5 bases). V was trimmed by 1 base and J by 5 bases, leaving 11 bases between them. This CDR3 contains 14 residues. The germline CDR1 and CDR2 sequences are SEHNR and FQNEAQ (reference sequence). This CDR3 is CASSLGGLSTEAFF. CDR3 DNA sequence: TGTGCCAGCAGCTTAGGGGGCTTATCGACTGAAGCTTTCTTT.

The V gene is TRBV6-5, the J gene TRBJ2-1, with TRBD1 matching over 9 bases. Germline V gene data show CDR1 as MNHEY and CDR2 as SVGAGI. V lost 6 bases and J lost 2; bases outside the gene matches: 5. The CDR3 is made up of 15 amino acids. CDR3 protein: CASRGGTGPYNEQFF. The CDR3 DNA is TGTGCCAGCAGGGGGGGGACAGGGCCCTACAATGAGCAGTTCTTC.

The chain recombines TRBV25-1 with TRBJ2-3; D is unclear. The CDR3 is 15 amino acids. The germline CDR1 and CDR2 sequences are MGHDK and SYGVNS. V was cut by 1 base and J by 2 bases, with 10 bases left in between. CDR3: CASSESQRATDTQYF. Here the CDR3 DNA reads TGTGCCAGCAGTGAATCGCAGCGTGCCACAGATACGCAGTATTTT.

This sequence joins TRBV5-6 and TRBJ2-3, with 9 bases fitting TRBD1. The trim removed 3 bases at V and 2 bases at J, leaving 4 bases unmatched. The CDR3 contains 15 residues. Looked up from germline, CDR1 is SGHDT and CDR2 is YYEEEE. CDR3 region: CASSSGQGYTDTQYF. CDR3 DNA: TGTGCCAGCAGCTCGGGACAGGGCTACACAGATACGCAGTATTTT. Looking up the rest from reference TRBV5-6 and TRBJ2-3 gives the full variable domain: DAGVTQSPTHLIKTRGQQVTLRCSPKSGHDTVSWYQQALGQGPQFIFQYYEEEERQRGNFPDRFSGHQFPNYSSELNVNALLLGDSALYLCASSSGQGYTDTQYFGPGTRLTVL.